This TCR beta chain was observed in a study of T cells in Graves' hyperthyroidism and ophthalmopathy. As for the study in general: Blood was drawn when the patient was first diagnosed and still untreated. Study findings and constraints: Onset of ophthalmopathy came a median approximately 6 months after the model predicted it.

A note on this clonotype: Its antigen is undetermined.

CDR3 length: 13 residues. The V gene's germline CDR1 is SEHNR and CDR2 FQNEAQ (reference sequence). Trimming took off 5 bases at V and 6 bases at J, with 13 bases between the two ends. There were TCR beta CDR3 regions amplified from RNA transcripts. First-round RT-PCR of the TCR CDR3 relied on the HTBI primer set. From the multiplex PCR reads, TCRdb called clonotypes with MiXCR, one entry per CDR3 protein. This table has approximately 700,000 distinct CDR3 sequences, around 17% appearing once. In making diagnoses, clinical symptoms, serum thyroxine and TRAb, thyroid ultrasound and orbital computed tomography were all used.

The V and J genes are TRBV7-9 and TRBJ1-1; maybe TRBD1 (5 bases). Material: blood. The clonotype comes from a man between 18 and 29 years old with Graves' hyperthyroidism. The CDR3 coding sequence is TGTGCCAGCAGCCGCGGGGGGAAGCCTGAAGCTTTCTTT. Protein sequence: CASSRGGKPEAFF.